The next 2 T cell receptor beta chains were all read from a single sample in a study of Graves' ophthalmopathy and Graves' hyperthyroidism. Amplified material comprised TCR beta CDR3 regions derived from RNA transcripts. RT-PCR in the first round used HTBI primers; a second-round multiplex PCR followed. TCRdb used MiXCR to reprocess the multiplex PCR reads, holding one entry per CDR3 protein. The sample consists of over a million distinct CDR3 sequences, less than 45% of them appearing once. Sequenced input: peripheral blood or thyroid tissue (not recorded which). These receptors were collected from an adult man with Graves' hyperthyroidism.

The chain is built from TRBV7-9 and TRBJ2-2, with D unclear. V was pared by 5 bases and J by 4 bases, with 20 bases between. This CDR3 contains 17 residues. The germline gives CDR1 SEHNR, CDR2 FQNEAQ (reference sequence). The CDR3 here is CASSPPGRVGITGELFF. The CDR3 region has the DNA TGTGCCAGCAGCCCCCCGGGCCGTGTTGGAATCACCGGGGAGCTGTTTTTT.

This chain uses TRBV7-6 with TRBJ1-1, with a possible D match to TRBD1 (6 bases). The germline gives CDR1 SGHVS, CDR2 FNYEAQ. Trimming stripped 2 bases from V and 10 bases from J, with 17 bases between. The CDR3 covers 14 residues. The CDR3 DNA reads TGTGCCAGCAGCTTACGACGGGTAGGGGGGAGAGCTTTCTTT. Its translation is CASSLRRVGGRAFF.